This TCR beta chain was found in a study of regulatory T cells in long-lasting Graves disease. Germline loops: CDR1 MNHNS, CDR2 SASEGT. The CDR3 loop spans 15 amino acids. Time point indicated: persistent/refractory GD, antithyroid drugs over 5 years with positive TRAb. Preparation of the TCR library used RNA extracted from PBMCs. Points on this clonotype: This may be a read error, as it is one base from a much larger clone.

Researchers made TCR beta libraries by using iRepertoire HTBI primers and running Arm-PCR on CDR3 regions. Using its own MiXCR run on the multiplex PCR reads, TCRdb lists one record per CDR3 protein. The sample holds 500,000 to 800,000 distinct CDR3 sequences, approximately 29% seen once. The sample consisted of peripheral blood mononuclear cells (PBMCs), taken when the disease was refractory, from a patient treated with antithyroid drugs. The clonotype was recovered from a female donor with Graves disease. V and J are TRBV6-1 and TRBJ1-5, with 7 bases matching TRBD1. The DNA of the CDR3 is TGTGCCAGCAGCCGGGACAGTCATAGCGATCAGCCCCAGCATTTT. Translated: CASSRDSHSDQPQHF.